This T cell receptor (beta chain) was observed in a study of control samples from healthy donors and cancer patients. Germline V gene sequence: CDR1 KGHSH, CDR2 LQKENI. Trimming cost V 0 bases and J 0 bases, with 5 bases left between them. The CDR3 is 15 amino acids. The assay was immunoSEQ multiplex PCR, and TCRdb's table has in-frame clones only and misses some. The sample lists about 72,000 clones; about 92% were seen once. The TCR originated in a woman aged 55-70 years in good health. The sample consisted of blood. The chain employs TRBV18 and TRBJ1-4; D is undetermined. The chain's CDR3 is CASSPPGTTNEKLFF. Here the CDR3 DNA reads TGTGCCAGCTCACCACCGGGTACAACTAATGAAAAACTGTTTTTT.